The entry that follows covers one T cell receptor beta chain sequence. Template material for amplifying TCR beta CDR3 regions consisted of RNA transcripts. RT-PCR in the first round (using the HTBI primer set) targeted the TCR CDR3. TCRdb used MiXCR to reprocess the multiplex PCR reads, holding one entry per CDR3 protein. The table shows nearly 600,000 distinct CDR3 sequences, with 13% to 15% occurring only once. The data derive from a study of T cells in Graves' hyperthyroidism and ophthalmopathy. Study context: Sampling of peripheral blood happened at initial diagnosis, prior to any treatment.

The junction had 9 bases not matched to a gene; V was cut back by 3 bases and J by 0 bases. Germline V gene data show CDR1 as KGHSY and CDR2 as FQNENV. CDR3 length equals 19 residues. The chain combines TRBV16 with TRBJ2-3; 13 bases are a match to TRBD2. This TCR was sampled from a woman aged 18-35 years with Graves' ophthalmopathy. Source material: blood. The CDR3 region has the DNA TGTGCCAGCAGCCAGAATCGACGGACTAGCGGGGGTAGCACAGATACGCAGTATTTT. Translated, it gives CASSQNRRTSGGSTDTQYF.